The entry that follows covers one TCR beta chain sequence. Per germline, CDR1 SGHRS and CDR2 YFSETQ. CDR3 size: 15 residues. This sample is drawn from a study of cytomegalovirus exposure and HLA in healthy donors. PCR amplification relied on 60 Vbeta primers (plus 13 Jbeta primers). Clones were sequenced by immunoSEQ multiplex PCR, and TCRdb holds only the in-frame ones, with some missing. Its table records more than 30,000 clones. The V gene is TRBV5-1, the J gene TRBJ2-5; weak D call: TRBD2 (6 bases). Matching the DNA end better, TRBJ2-7 makes the J call doubtful. This clonotype was obtained from a man in his forties in good health and CMV-seropositive. Source material: PBMCs. This CDR3 is CASSLEGSGYYEQYF. CDR3 DNA: TGCGCCAGCAGCTTGGAAGGTAGCGGCTACTACGAGCAGTACTTC.